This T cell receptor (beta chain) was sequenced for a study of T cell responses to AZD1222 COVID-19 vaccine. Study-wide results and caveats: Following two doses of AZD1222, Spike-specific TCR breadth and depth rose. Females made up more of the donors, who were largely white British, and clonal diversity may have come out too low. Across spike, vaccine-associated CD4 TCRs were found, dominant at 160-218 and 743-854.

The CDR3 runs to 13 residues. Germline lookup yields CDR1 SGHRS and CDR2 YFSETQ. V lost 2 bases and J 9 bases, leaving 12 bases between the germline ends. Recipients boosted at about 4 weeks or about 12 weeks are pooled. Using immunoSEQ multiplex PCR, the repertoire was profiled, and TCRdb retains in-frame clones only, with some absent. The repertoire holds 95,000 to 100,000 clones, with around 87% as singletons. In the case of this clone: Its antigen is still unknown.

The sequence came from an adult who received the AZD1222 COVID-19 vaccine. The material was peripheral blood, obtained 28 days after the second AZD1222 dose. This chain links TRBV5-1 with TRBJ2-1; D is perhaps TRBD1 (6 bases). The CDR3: CASSFGQSGEQFF. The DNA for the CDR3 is TGCGCCAGCAGCTTTGGACAGAGTGGTGAGCAGTTCTTC.